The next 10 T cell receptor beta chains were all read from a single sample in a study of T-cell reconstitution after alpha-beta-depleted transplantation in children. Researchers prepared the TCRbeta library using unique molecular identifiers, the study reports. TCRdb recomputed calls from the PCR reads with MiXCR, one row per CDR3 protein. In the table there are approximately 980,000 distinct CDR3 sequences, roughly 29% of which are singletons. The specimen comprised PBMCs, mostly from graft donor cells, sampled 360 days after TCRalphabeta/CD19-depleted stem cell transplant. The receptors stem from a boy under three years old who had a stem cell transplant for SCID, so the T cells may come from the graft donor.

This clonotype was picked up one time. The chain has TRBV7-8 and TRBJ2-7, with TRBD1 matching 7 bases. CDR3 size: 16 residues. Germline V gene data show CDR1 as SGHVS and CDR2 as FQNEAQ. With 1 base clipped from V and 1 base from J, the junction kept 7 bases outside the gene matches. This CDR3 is CASSLGIMTGSYEQYF. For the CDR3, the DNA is TGTGCCAGCAGCTTAGGAATCATGACAGGGTCCTACGAGCAGTACTTC.

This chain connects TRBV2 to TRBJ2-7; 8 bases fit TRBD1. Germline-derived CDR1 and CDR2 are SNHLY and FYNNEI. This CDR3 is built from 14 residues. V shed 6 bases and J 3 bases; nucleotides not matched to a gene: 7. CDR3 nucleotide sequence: TGTGCCAGCAGACCCGGGACAGGCTTCTACGAGCAGTACTTC. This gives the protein CASRPGTGFYEQYF. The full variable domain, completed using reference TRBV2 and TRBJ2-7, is EPEVTQTPSHQVTQMGQEVILRCVPISNHLYFYWYRQILGQKVEFLVSFYNNEISEKSEIFDDQFSVERPDGSNFTLKIRSTKLEDSAMYFCASRPGTGFYEQYFGPGTRLTVT.

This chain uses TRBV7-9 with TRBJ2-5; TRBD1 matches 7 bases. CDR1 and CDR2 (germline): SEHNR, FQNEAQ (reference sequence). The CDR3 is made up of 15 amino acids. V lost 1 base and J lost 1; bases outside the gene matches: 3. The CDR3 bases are TGTGCCAGCAGCTTAGAGGGGGCCCTCCAAGAGACCCAGTACTTC. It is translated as CASSLEGALQETQYF.

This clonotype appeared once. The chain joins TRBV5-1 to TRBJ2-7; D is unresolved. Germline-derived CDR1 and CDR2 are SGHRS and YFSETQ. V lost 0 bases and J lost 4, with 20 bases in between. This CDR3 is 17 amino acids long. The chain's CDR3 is CASSLELPWVTGYEQYF. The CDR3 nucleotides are TGCGCCAGCAGCTTGGAACTACCGTGGGTTACCGGGTACGAGCAGTACTTC.

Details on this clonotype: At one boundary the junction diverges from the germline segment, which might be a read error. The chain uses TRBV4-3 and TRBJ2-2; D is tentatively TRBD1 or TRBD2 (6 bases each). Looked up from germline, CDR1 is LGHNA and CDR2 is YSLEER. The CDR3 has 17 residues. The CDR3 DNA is TGCGCCAGCAGCCAAAATAGGGGGGTCGAGGACACCGGGGGGCTGTTTTTT. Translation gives CASSQNRGVEDTGGLFF.

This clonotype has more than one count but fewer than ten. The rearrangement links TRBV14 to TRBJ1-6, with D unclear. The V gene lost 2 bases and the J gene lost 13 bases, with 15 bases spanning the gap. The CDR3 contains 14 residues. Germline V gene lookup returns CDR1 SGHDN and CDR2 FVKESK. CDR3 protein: CASSQPRGGSPLHF. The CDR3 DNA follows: TGTGCCAGCAGCCAACCCCGGGGAGGGTCGCCCCTCCACTTT.

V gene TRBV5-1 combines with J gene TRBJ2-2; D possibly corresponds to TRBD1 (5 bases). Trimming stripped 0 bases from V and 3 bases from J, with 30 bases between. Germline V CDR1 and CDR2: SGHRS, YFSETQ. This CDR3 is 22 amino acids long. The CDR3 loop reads CASSLGPKAPTRVGFDTGELFF. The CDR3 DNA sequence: TGCGCCAGCAGCTTGGGGCCAAAGGCCCCCACCAGGGTCGGATTTGACACCGGGGAGCTGTTTTTT. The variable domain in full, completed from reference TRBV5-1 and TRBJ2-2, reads KAGVTQTPRYLIKTRGQQVTLSCSPISGHRSVSWYQQTPGQGLQFLFEYFSETQRNKGNFPGRFSGRQFSNSRSEMNVSTLELGDSALYLCASSLGPKAPTRVGFDTGELFFGEGSRLTVL.

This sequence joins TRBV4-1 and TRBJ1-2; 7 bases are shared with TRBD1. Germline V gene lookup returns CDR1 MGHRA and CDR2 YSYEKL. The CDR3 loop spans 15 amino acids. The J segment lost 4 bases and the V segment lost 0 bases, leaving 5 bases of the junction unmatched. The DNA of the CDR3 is TGCGCCAGCAGCCAAGATACCAGGGGGGGCTATGGCTACACCTTC. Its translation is CASSQDTRGGYGYTF.

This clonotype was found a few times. CDR3 region: CATSDLQGGTDTQYF. The CDR3 nucleotides are TGTGCCACCAGTGATTTGCAAGGGGGGACAGATACGCAGTATTTT. V usage is TRBV24-1 and J usage is TRBJ2-3; TRBD1 or TRBD2 may be the D gene (6 bases each). The CDR3 is made up of 15 amino acids. V lost 0 bases, J lost 3 bases, and 9 bases lay in between. Germline assignment: CDR1 KGHDR and CDR2 SFDVKD.

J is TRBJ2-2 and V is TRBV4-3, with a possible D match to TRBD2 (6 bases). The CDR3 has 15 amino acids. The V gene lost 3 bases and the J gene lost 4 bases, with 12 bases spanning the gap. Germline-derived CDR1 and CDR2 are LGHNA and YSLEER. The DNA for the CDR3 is TGCGCCAGCAGCCACACTAGCAGACGCACCGGGGAGCTGTTTTTT. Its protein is CASSHTSRRTGELFF.